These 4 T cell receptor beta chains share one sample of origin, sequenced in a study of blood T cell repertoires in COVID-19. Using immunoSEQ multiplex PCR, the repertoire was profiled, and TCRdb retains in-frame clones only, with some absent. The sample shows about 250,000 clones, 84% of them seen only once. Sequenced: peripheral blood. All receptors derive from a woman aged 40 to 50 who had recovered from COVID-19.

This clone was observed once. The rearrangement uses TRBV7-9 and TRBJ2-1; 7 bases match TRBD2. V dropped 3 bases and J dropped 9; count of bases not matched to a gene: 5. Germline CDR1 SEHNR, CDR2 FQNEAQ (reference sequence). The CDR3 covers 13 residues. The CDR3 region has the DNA TGTGCCAGCAGCTTGGGCGGGGGAGGTGAGCAGTTCTTC. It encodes CASSLGGGGEQFF. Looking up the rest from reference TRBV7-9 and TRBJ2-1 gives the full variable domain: DTGVSQNPRHKITKRGQNVTFRCDPISEHNRLYWYRQTLGQGPEFLTYFQNEAQLEKSRLLSDRFSAERPKGSFSTLEIQRTEQGDSAMYLCASSLGGGGEQFFGPGTRLTVL.

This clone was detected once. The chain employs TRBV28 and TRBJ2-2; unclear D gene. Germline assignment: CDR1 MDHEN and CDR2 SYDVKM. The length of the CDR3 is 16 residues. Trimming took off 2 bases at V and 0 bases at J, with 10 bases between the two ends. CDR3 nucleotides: TGTGCCAGCAGTTTACTATACCCACCGAACACCGGGGAGCTGTTTTTT. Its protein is CASSLLYPPNTGELFF.

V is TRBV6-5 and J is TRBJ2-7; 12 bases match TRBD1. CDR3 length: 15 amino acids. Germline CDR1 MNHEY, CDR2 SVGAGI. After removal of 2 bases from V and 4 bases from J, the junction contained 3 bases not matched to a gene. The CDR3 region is CASSYGTGGGYEQYF. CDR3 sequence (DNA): TGTGCCAGCAGTTACGGGACAGGGGGCGGATACGAGCAGTACTTC.

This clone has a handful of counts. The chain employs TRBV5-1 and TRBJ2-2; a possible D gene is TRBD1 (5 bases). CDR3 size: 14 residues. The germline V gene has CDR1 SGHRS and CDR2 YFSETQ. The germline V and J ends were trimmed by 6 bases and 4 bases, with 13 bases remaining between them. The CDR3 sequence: CASNVLDSTGELFF. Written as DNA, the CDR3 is TGCGCCAGCAACGTACTCGACAGCACCGGGGAGCTGTTTTTT.